A single sample gave rise to the 32 T cell receptor beta chains below, sequenced in a study of blood T cell repertoires in COVID-19. Data came from immunoSEQ multiplex PCR; TCRdb stores just in-frame clones and leaves some out. The data show approximately 330,000 clones, with 88% seen just once and approximately 4% held by the top ten. The sequenced sample was peripheral blood. The origin of the receptors is a woman in her fifties or sixties with active or convalescent COVID-19.

The V gene is TRBV4-1, the J gene TRBJ1-5; the match to TRBD1 covers 12 bases. Trimming cost V 0 bases and J 6 bases; bases outside gene matches: 3. There are 16 residues in the CDR3. In germline, CDR1 is MGHRA, CDR2 YSYEKL. CDR3 bases: TGCGCCAGCAGCCAAGAAGGGACAGGGGGCTTTCAGCCCCAGCATTTT. Encoded protein: CASSQEGTGGFQPQHF.

J is TRBJ2-2 and V is TRBV7-3; the match to TRBD1 covers 8 bases. Germline assignment: CDR1 SGHTA and CDR2 FQGTGA. With V trimmed by 5 bases and J by 2 bases, 7 bases remained unmatched. The CDR3 extends over 16 amino acids. The CDR3 coding sequence is TGTGCCAGCAGCCTGCGACAGGGGCCTAACACCGGGGAGCTGTTTTTT. It translates to CASSLRQGPNTGELFF.

This chain joins TRBV2 and TRBJ1-1; D may be TRBD1 (6 bases). The V gene lost 7 bases and the J gene lost 6 bases, with 15 bases spanning the gap. CDR3 length: 13 amino acids. Germline V gene data show CDR1 as SNHLY and CDR2 as FYNNEI. The CDR3: CASTPGGSSEAFF. Written as DNA, the CDR3 is TGTGCCAGCACCCCTGGGGGCAGTTCTGAAGCTTTCTTT.

The chain carries TRBV30 and TRBJ2-5; 10 bases are shared with TRBD2. Germline-derived CDR1 and CDR2 are GTSNPN and SVGIG (reference sequence). The CDR3 loop spans 15 amino acids. J was trimmed by 4 bases and V by 0 bases; bases with no gene match: 5. The CDR3 nucleotides are TGTGCCTGGAGTGTAGCTAGCGGGGGCTTAGAGACCCAGTACTTC. Encoded protein: CAWSVASGGLETQYF. Together with reference TRBV30 and TRBJ2-5, the CDR3 gives the full variable domain: SQTIHQWPATLVQPVGSPLSLECTVEGTSNPNLYWYRQAAGRGLQLLFYSVGIGQISSEVPQNLSASRPQDRQFILSSKKLLLSDSGFYLCAWSVASGGLETQYFGPGTRLLVL.

This chain joins TRBV13 and TRBJ1-1; maybe TRBD1 (5 bases). V was trimmed by 6 bases and J by 0 bases, leaving 17 bases between them. Germline assignment: CDR1 PRHDT and CDR2 FYEKMQ (reference sequence). There are 16 residues in the CDR3. DNA of the CDR3: TGTGCCAGCAGAGTTAGACAGAATACGATGAACACTGAAGCTTTCTTT. It codes for CASRVRQNTMNTEAFF. Full variable domain (rest looked up from reference TRBV13 and TRBJ1-1): AAGVIQSPRHLIKEKRETATLKCYPIPRHDTVYWYQQGPGQDPQFLISFYEKMQSDKGSIPDRFSAQQFSDYHSELNMSSLELGDSALYFCASRVRQNTMNTEAFFGQGTRLTVV.

This sequence joins TRBV12-3 or TRBV12-4 and TRBJ1-3, with no clear D. The CDR3 spans 11 residues. Trimming shortened V by 3 bases and J by 7 bases, and 4 bases separated the two germline ends. The DNA for the CDR3 is TGTGCCAGCAGTTTCCGGAACACCATATATTTT. Encoded protein: CASSFRNTIYF.

The V call is TRBV6-7, the J call TRBJ2-7, with D possibly matching TRBD1 (5 bases). TRBV6-7 is reported as an ORF; its role is uncertain. The CDR3 contains 13 residues. Trimming took 4 bases from V and 2 from J, leaving 9 bases between them. In DNA, the CDR3 is TGTGCCAGCAGTTTAACAGGAACCTACGAGCAGTACTTC. Its translation: CASSLTGTYEQYF.

The gene calls are TRBV3-1 (or the pseudogene TRBV3-2) and TRBJ1-2; possibly TRBD1 for D (5 bases). This CDR3 has 16 amino acids. In germline, CDR1 is LGHDT, CDR2 YNNKEL (reference sequence). V shed 0 bases and J shed 2 bases, with 13 bases lying between them. The DNA for the CDR3 is TGTGCCAGCAGCCAAGATTCGGCAGGGCTAAACTATGGCTACACCTTC. Amino acids: CASSQDSAGLNYGYTF.

The V gene is TRBV6-2 or TRBV6-3, the J gene TRBJ1-1; D possibly corresponds to TRBD1 (6 bases). The CDR3 consists of 15 residues. V lost 5 bases, J lost 1 base, and 14 bases lay in between. Germline V CDR1 and CDR2: MNHEY, SVGEGT. The CDR3 is CASSPVTGGNTEAFF. The CDR3 nucleotides are TGTGCCAGCAGTCCCGTGACAGGCGGGAACACTGAAGCTTTCTTT.

The genes are TRBV19 and TRBJ1-5, with D tentatively TRBD1 (5 bases). Germline CDR1 is LNHDA and CDR2 is SQIVND (reference sequence). Trimming removed 2 bases from V and 7 bases from J, with 15 bases in between. The CDR3 extends over 15 amino acids. CDR3 in amino acids: CASSILGQGGQPQHF. The DNA of the CDR3 is TGTGCCAGTAGTATACTAGGGCAGGGCGGACAGCCCCAGCATTTT.

The CDR3 loop reads CASSQGTGRIGGYTF. CDR3 coding DNA: TGCGCCAGCAGCCAGGGGACAGGGAGGATAGGCGGCTACACCTTC. The chain recombines TRBV4-1 with TRBJ1-2; 9 nucleotides align to TRBD1. This CDR3 comprises 15 residues. CDR1 and CDR2 (germline): MGHRA, YSYEKL. J gave up 8 bases and V 3 bases, and 10 bases lay outside the gene matches.

In this sample, this clone turned up once. J is TRBJ2-3 and V is TRBV27; D gene unclear. The CDR3 is made up of 13 amino acids. In germline, CDR1 is MNHEY, CDR2 SMNVEV (reference sequence). V shed 2 bases and J shed 7 bases, with 10 bases lying between them. Written as DNA, the CDR3 is TGTGCCAGCAGTTTAGGTACCGAGAATACGCAGTATTTT. It yields the protein CASSLGTENTQYF.

This chain connects TRBV10-2 to TRBJ1-1; D unresolved. The germline CDR1 and CDR2 sequences are WSHSY and SAAADI. This CDR3 region has 13 residues. Trimming shortened V by 3 bases and J by 1 base, and 6 bases separated the two germline ends. The CDR3 spells CASSDSGNTEAFF. The CDR3 region has the DNA TGCGCCAGCAGTGATTCGGGGAACACTGAAGCTTTCTTT.

About this clone itself: It may be a read error: a sequence one base away is much more abundant. This sequence joins TRBV3-1 (or the pseudogene TRBV3-2) and TRBJ2-7; D is uncertain. Germline V gene data show CDR1 as LGHDT and CDR2 as YNNKEL (reference sequence). Trimming took off 4 bases at V and 0 bases at J, with 4 bases between the two ends. CDR3 length: 12 amino acids. CDR3 protein: CASSLSSYEQYF. CDR3 bases: TGTGCCAGCAGCCTTAGCTCCTACGAGCAGTACTTC.

This chain links TRBV28 with TRBJ1-1, with 7 bases lining up with TRBD1. Trimming at V came to 6 bases and at J to 5 bases, leaving 6 bases not matched to a gene. Germline V CDR1 and CDR2: MDHEN, SYDVKM. This CDR3 has 13 amino acids. CDR3 sequence (DNA): TGTGCCAGCAGAGAGGGGGCTGGTACTGAAGCTTTCTTT. It translates to CASREGAGTEAFF.

This clone was found a few times. This sequence joins TRBV24-1 and TRBJ1-4; 9 nucleotides agree with TRBD1. CDR1 KGHDR and CDR2 SFDVKD come from the germline V gene. This CDR3 is 15 amino acids long. Trimming at V came to 4 bases and at J to 8 bases, leaving 7 bases not matched to a gene. The CDR3 nucleotides are TGTGCCACCAGTGACAACAGGGGGCGACGGGAAAAACTGTTTTTT. As protein: CATSDNRGRREKLFF.

The chain links TRBV11-2 to TRBJ2-3, with TRBD2 identical over 11 bases. Germline trimming cut 5 bases from V and 2 bases from J; bases unmatched to any gene: 12. The CDR3 length is 18 residues. In germline, CDR1 is SGHAT, CDR2 FQNNGV. CDR3 nucleotide sequence: TGTGCCAGCAGCCCTATAGCGGGAGGGCCCCCAGACACAGATACGCAGTATTTT. It encodes CASSPIAGGPPDTDTQYF.

The V and J genes are TRBV18 and TRBJ1-1; a weak D match, TRBD1 (6 bases). There are 16 residues in the CDR3. V lost 3 bases to trimming and J lost 5 bases, with 19 bases between them. The V gene's germline CDR1 is KGHSH and CDR2 LQKENI. The chain's CDR3 is CASSPRMTGTVTEAFF. CDR3 coding DNA: TGTGCCAGCTCACCCAGAATGACAGGTACGGTGACTGAAGCTTTCTTT. Full variable domain (outside the CDR3, taken from reference TRBV18 and TRBJ1-1): NAGVMQNPRHLVRRRGQEARLRCSPMKGHSHVYWYRQLPEEGLKFMVYLQKENIIDESGMPKERFSAEFPKEGPSILRIQQVVRGDSAAYFCASSPRMTGTVTEAFFGQGTRLTVV.

Remarks on this clone: The same CDR3 also results from other DNA sequences found in this sample. The chain combines TRBV5-4 with TRBJ2-7, with 14 bases lining up with TRBD2. V lost 4 bases to trimming and J lost 3 bases; unmatched junction nucleotides: 3. Germline loops: CDR1 SGHNT, CDR2 YYREEE (reference sequence). This CDR3 has 15 residues. Here the CDR3 reads CASSQGTSGGYEQYF. For the CDR3, the DNA is TGTGCCAGCAGCCAAGGGACTAGCGGGGGCTACGAGCAGTACTTC.

V gene TRBV7-2 combines with J gene TRBJ2-5; 8 bases match TRBD2. Losses at the gene ends were 1 base for V and 2 bases for J; bases not matched to a gene: 9. The CDR3 runs 17 residues. Per the germline V gene, CDR1 is SGHTA and CDR2 is FQGNSA. DNA for the CDR3: TGTGCCAGCAGCTTAGGCCCCAGCGGGGGAGGGCAAGAGACCCAGTACTTC. It encodes CASSLGPSGGGQETQYF.

The V and J genes are TRBV6-2 or TRBV6-3 and TRBJ1-6; no firm D call. Per germline, CDR1 MNHEY and CDR2 SVGEGT. This CDR3 has 16 residues. Trimming removed 6 bases at V and 3 bases at J, with 15 bases between. DNA of the CDR3: TGTGCCAGCAGCTCCGATGACACCCGCTATAATTCACCCCTCCACTTT. Protein: CASSSDDTRYNSPLHF.

The chain carries TRBV28 and TRBJ1-4, with TRBD1 matching over 10 bases. From germline, CDR1 is MDHEN and CDR2 SYDVKM. Unmatched junction bases numbered 4, after V lost 4 bases and J lost 8 bases. This CDR3 spans 14 amino acids. CDR3 region: CASSSGTGDEKLFF. The DNA of the CDR3 is TGTGCCAGCAGTTCCGGGACAGGGGACGAAAAACTGTTTTTT.

The genes are TRBV6-6 and TRBJ2-1; D is possibly TRBD1 (5 bases). This CDR3 has 15 amino acids. Per the germline V gene, CDR1 is MNHNY and CDR2 is SVGAGI (reference sequence). The V gene lost 0 bases and the J gene lost 5 bases, with 11 bases spanning the gap. The CDR3 region is CASSYSGRVNNEQFF. The CDR3 DNA is TGTGCCAGCAGTTACTCAGGCAGGGTGAACAATGAGCAGTTCTTC.

The chain has TRBV27 and TRBJ2-7; the match to TRBD1 covers 11 bases. The CDR3 runs 15 residues. V trimming: 6 bases; J trimming: 5 bases; junction bases outside the gene matches: 9. The germline V gene encodes CDR1 MNHEY and CDR2 SMNVEV (reference sequence). The chain's CDR3 is CASRLGQGEYHEQYF. The CDR3 DNA follows: TGTGCCAGCAGACTGGGACAGGGGGAGTATCACGAGCAGTACTTC.

Turning to this clone: Other DNA sequences in the sample encode the same CDR3. V usage is TRBV18 and J usage is TRBJ2-2; 12 nucleotides match TRBD2. The junction had 0 bases not matched to a gene; V was cut back by 2 bases and J by 5 bases. The CDR3 consists of 15 residues. CDR1 and CDR2 from the germline V gene are KGHSH and LQKENI. The CDR3 protein is CASSPGTSGTGELFF. CDR3 nucleotide sequence: TGTGCCAGCTCACCAGGGACTAGCGGGACCGGGGAGCTGTTTTTT. Full variable domain (missing parts from reference TRBV18 and TRBJ2-2): NAGVMQNPRHLVRRRGQEARLRCSPMKGHSHVYWYRQLPEEGLKFMVYLQKENIIDESGMPKERFSAEFPKEGPSILRIQQVVRGDSAAYFCASSPGTSGTGELFFGEGSRLTVL.

The V gene is TRBV5-5, the J gene TRBJ1-1; TRBD1 aligns across 8 bases. The CDR3 spans 14 residues. Germline V gives CDR1 SGHKS, CDR2 YYEKEE (reference sequence). The J segment lost 4 bases and the V segment lost 0 bases, leaving 2 bases of the junction unmatched. CDR3 protein: CASSLGTGSTEAFF. The CDR3 DNA sequence: TGTGCCAGCAGCTTGGGGACAGGGTCCACTGAAGCTTTCTTT. Full variable domain (missing parts from reference TRBV5-5 and TRBJ1-1): DAGVTQSPTHLIKTRGQQVTLRCSPISGHKSVSWYQQVLGQGPQFIFQYYEKEERGRGNFPDRFSARQFPNYSSELNVNALLLGDSALYLCASSLGTGSTEAFFGQGTRLTVV.

In this sample, this clone turned up once. This chain links TRBV5-4 with TRBJ1-2; 10 bases line up with TRBD1. The CDR3 is made up of 13 amino acids. Germline-derived CDR1 and CDR2 are SGHNT and YYREEE (reference sequence). Trimming took 5 bases from V and 4 from J; bases not matched to a gene: 2. The CDR3 region has the DNA TGTGCCAGCAGTTGGACAGGGGGCTATGGCTACACCTTC. As protein: CASSWTGGYGYTF.

In nucleotides, the CDR3 is TGTGCCAGCAGCTTAGAACCGGGGGGCACTGAAGCTTTCTTT. It encodes CASSLEPGGTEAFF. The rearrangement uses TRBV7-2 and TRBJ1-1, with D maybe TRBD1 (5 bases). Germline loops: CDR1 SGHTA, CDR2 FQGNSA. The CDR3 is 14 amino acids. V lost 1 base and J 4 bases, leaving 10 bases between the germline ends.

This rearrangement joins TRBV27 to TRBJ2-7; 10 nucleotides match TRBD2. Trimming removed 4 bases from V and 2 bases from J; junction bases left unmatched: 8. The CDR3 length is 16 residues. The germline V gene has CDR1 MNHEY and CDR2 SMNVEV (reference sequence). DNA for the CDR3: TGTGCCAGCAGTTATAGGACTAGCGGCCCTACCTACGAGCAGTACTTC. Its translation: CASSYRTSGPTYEQYF.

This clone was counted a single time. V usage is TRBV7-3 and J usage is TRBJ1-1; perhaps TRBD1 as D (5 bases). With 2 bases removed from V and 6 bases from J, the gap between germline ends came to 13 bases. There are 14 residues in the CDR3. Germline V gene sequence: CDR1 SGHTA, CDR2 FQGTGA. This chain's CDR3 is CASSLYGGGSEAFF. The CDR3 bases are TGTGCCAGCAGCTTATACGGTGGGGGGTCTGAAGCTTTCTTT.

The gene calls are TRBV2 and TRBJ1-1, with D possibly being TRBD1 (6 bases). CDR1 is SNHLY, CDR2 FYNNEI, per germline. Trimming shortened V by 5 bases and J by 0 bases, and 13 bases separated the two germline ends. The CDR3 totals 15 residues. The CDR3 bases are TGTGCCAGCAGTTTACAGGGACCCATGAACACTGAAGCTTTCTTT. Protein product: CASSLQGPMNTEAFF.

The chain couples TRBV7-2 to TRBJ1-5; D is uncertain. The CDR3 runs to 13 residues. V lost 2 bases to trimming and J lost 3 bases, with 5 bases between them. Germline-derived CDR1 and CDR2 are SGHTA and FQGNSA. The CDR3 protein is CASSLQINQPQHF. The CDR3 DNA reads TGTGCCAGCAGCTTACAGATCAATCAGCCCCAGCATTTT.